What follows describes a single T cell receptor (beta chain). It lacks a known antigen. Base qualities are not recorded, but no much larger clone differs from it by a single base. Participants in the prospective study were aged roughly 18 to 90 years, lived in some 24 United States geographic areas, and enrolled through a virtual design. In the prospective study, cohorts were assigned on the basis of participant-reported clinical history obtained from a screening survey and a study questionnaire. A participant counted as exposed if, within 2 weeks of entering the study, that participant had been in contact with someone who had a PCR-confirmed or clinician-diagnosed COVID-19 case. In the prospective study, mobile phlebotomists collected whole blood, serum and a nasopharyngeal or oropharyngeal swab from each participant. Additional blood draws and questionnaires over an approximately two-month period could optionally be provided by prospective study participants. Blood samples from the prospective study were shipped frozen or at room temperature prior to DNA extraction.

This record comes from a study of blood T cell repertoires in COVID-19 (TCRdb year 2020). Study-level background: Samples covering the acute and convalescent phases of COVID-19 were provided by collaborators in the United States, Italy and Spain. The prospective study material was composed of cDNA or gDNA derived from T cells, B-cell-depleted T cells, or PBMCs. Subjects who had been exposed to COVID-19, were actively infected with it, or had recovered from it provided the deeply sampled blood TCRbeta repertoires that made up the dataset. The repertoires were released in a freely available public database intended as a resource for research on the immune response to SARS-CoV-2. The samples were drawn from two sources: the first 160 participants of the ongoing ImmuneRACE study, and some 1,300 subjects contributed by 6 global collaborators. The sample metadata nearly always contained a de-identified subject ID, COVID-19 status, age in years and sex. Where available, HLA class I and class II types were taken from metadata supplied by the sample provider and were not determined by assay-based typing. Overall results and qualifications from the work: Clinical and demographic metadata were provided uncurated, with the amount varying by source and participant.

The immunoSEQ Assay, a bias-controlled multiplex PCR, was used to amplify TCRbeta CDR3 regions from genomic DNA. The study's processing was this. Nucleated cell counts per sample were estimated from amplification of reference gene primers within the assay. To quantify the absolute abundance of each unique TCRbeta CDR3 rearrangement, sequence reads were collapsed and filtered. For each sample, productive Simpson clonality was calculated as the square root of Simpson's diversity index over productive rearrangements. Held by TCRdb, this immuneACCESS table contains in-frame sequences only and omits some clones. Under half of the omission traces to an unresolved V gene where checked; the cause of the rest is unknown. V and J calls and clone size are given by that table; D and trimming were obtained from the DNA. The sample table contains about 350,000 clones; only one count was recorded for 88% of them. Around 0.92% of the sample is held by the ten biggest clonotypes.

From the germline V gene, CDR1 is SGDLS and CDR2 is YYNGEE. The CDR3 spans 17 residues, from the cysteine through the phenylalanine. The kept DNA is CDR3 alone, 51 bases in frame from the first base. For this chain, trimming is 3 bases at the V end and 5 bases at the J end, and the number of junction bases without a gene match is 9. Sequencing used PBMCs or T cells enriched from blood (not recorded which). The clonotype originates from a woman in her 30s who had been exposed to COVID-19. Recombination linked TRBV9 to TRBJ2-1, with 12 central nucleotides matching TRBD2. The DNA sequence is as follows: TGTGCCAGCAGCGCTTTTGGGACTAGCGGGTACAACAATGAGCAGTTCTTC. The encoded protein is CASSAFGTSGYNNEQFF.